These 10 T cell receptor beta chains came from one sample sequenced in a study of a mutant IDH1 vaccine in newly diagnosed glioma. The antigens of these receptors remain unknown. Method: immunoSEQ multiplex PCR; TCRdb's copy keeps in-frame clones and lacks some. The repertoire holds around 41,000 clones, 78% seen once, with approximately 6.5% in the top ten. Time point in this sample: week 23, last vaccination. A 20-mer mutant IDH1 peptide at 300 ug was injected subcutaneously with topical imiquimod. The sample in question was PBMCs, obtained from a glioma patient whose treatment included an IDH1 peptide vaccine. The source is a middle-aged woman with glioma. Some clones in this sample may be carry-over from other donors' samples.

The CDR3 region is CATSRDGHSITDTQYF. CDR3 DNA: TGTGCCACCAGCAGAGATGGGCACTCGATCACAGATACGCAGTATTTT. The gene calls are TRBV15 and TRBJ2-3; D call uncertain. This CDR3 has 16 residues. V dropped 0 bases and J dropped 2 bases, with 12 bases sitting between them. CDR1 LNHNV and CDR2 YYDKDF come from the germline V gene (reference sequence).

The chain uses TRBV5-8 and TRBJ1-2, with D possibly matching TRBD1 (6 bases). CDR1 SGHTS and CDR2 YDEGEE come from the germline V gene. The CDR3 runs 13 residues. Trimming shortened V by 6 bases and J by 5 bases, and 14 bases separated the two germline ends. The CDR3: CASNRQGFYGYTF. The CDR3 DNA reads TGTGCCAGCAACCGGCAGGGGTTTTATGGCTACACCTTC.

V and J are TRBV19 and TRBJ2-7; 14 bases are a match to TRBD2. CDR1 is LNHDA, CDR2 SQIVND, per germline (reference sequence). The V gene end was trimmed by 5 bases and the J gene end by 6 bases; junction bases not matched to a gene: 6. This CDR3 comprises 15 residues. The CDR3 protein is CASSPGTSGRREQYF. The CDR3, as DNA: TGTGCCAGTAGTCCAGGGACTAGCGGGAGACGCGAGCAGTACTTC.

The rearrangement links TRBV7-3 to TRBJ2-2; a weak D match, TRBD2 (5 bases). Germline V lookup: CDR1 SGHTA, CDR2 FQGTGA. V lost 3 bases to trimming and J lost 4 bases, with 6 bases between them. This CDR3 spans 13 amino acids. The CDR3 nucleotides read TGTGCCAGCAGCTTGGGAGCCACCGGGGAGCTGTTTTTT. This encodes CASSLGATGELFF.

This clone was picked up a small number of times. The chain has TRBV21-1 and TRBJ1-5; the listed D gene, TRBD1, was not tested against the DNA. TRBV21-1 is recorded as a pseudogene. The CDR3 is made up of 17 amino acids. DNA for the CDR3: TGTGCCAGCAGCGCCCCGGGCGACAGATATAGCAATCAGCCCCAGCATTTT. This translates into CASSAPGDRYSNQPQHF.

This sequence joins TRBV5-5 and TRBJ2-3; D unresolved. The CDR3 is 14 amino acids. The V gene lost 2 bases and the J gene lost 3 bases, with 10 bases spanning the gap. Germline CDR1 is SGHKS and CDR2 is YYEKEE (reference sequence). DNA of the CDR3: TGTGCCAGCAGCTTATTAGGACGTACAGATACGCAGTATTTT. Residues: CASSLLGRTDTQYF.

V gene TRBV28 combines with J gene TRBJ1-5; D might be TRBD1 (5 bases). Germline V lookup: CDR1 MDHEN, CDR2 SYDVKM. CDR3 length: 17 residues. V was shortened by 3 bases and J by 3 bases, with 18 bases between the two germline ends. The CDR3 protein is CASSLGGAEGTNQPQHF. CDR3 coding DNA: TGTGCCAGCAGTTTGGGAGGGGCGGAGGGGACCAATCAGCCCCAGCATTTT.

This clone has just one count. V gene TRBV9 combines with J gene TRBJ2-7, with TRBD1 as a possible D gene (6 bases). Germline CDR1 is SGDLS and CDR2 is YYNGEE. There are 15 residues in the CDR3. Between the trimmed V and J ends, which lost 2 bases and 1 base, there was a span of 13 bases. CDR3 loop: CASSVDDRNSYEQYF. Written as DNA, the CDR3 is TGTGCCAGCAGCGTTGACGACAGGAATTCCTACGAGCAGTACTTC.

This chain connects TRBV4-1 to TRBJ1-5; D gene uncertain. This CDR3 contains 15 residues. Trimming took off 1 base at V and 4 bases at J, with 11 bases between the two ends. Germline V lookup: CDR1 MGHRA, CDR2 YSYEKL. The CDR3 coding sequence is TGCGCCAGCAGCCAAGTAGTACAGCCAAATCAGCCCCAGCATTTT. This codes for CASSQVVQPNQPQHF.

The V call is TRBV4-3, the J call TRBJ2-6; D unclear. V was cut by 0 bases and J by 0 bases, with 6 bases left in between. Germline V CDR1 and CDR2: LGHNA, YSLEER. CDR3 length: 16 residues. The CDR3 bases are TGCGCCAGCAGCCAAGACGCAAGCTCTGGGGCCAACGTCCTGACTTTC. Protein sequence: CASSQDASSGANVLTF.